The clone carrying this T cell receptor beta chain was detected a few times. Per the authors' pipeline: Reference gene primer amplification gave nucleated cell count estimates. Data came from immunoSEQ multiplex PCR; TCRdb stores just in-frame clones and leaves some out. V and J calls and clone size follow that table, whereas D and trimming were derived from the DNA. The sample holds approximately 50,000 clones; 82% are singletons and the top ten take 11%. V lost 4 bases and J lost 1, with 8 bases in between. Germline CDR1 and CDR2: SGDLS and YYNGEE. This CDR3 comprises 13 residues. This sample was taken from a study of blood T cell repertoires in COVID-19. In the study overall: Nucleic acid was either cDNA or gDNA, and it came from T cells, B-cell-depleted T cells, or PBMCs.

The TCR was taken from an elderly man with COVID-19, enrolled during active disease. This sequence joins TRBV9 and TRBJ1-1, with TRBD1 as a possible D gene (6 bases). Sample: peripheral blood. In DNA form, the CDR3 reads TGTGCCAGCAGCCTGACAGGGAACACTGAAGCTTTCTTT. This translates into CASSLTGNTEAFF.